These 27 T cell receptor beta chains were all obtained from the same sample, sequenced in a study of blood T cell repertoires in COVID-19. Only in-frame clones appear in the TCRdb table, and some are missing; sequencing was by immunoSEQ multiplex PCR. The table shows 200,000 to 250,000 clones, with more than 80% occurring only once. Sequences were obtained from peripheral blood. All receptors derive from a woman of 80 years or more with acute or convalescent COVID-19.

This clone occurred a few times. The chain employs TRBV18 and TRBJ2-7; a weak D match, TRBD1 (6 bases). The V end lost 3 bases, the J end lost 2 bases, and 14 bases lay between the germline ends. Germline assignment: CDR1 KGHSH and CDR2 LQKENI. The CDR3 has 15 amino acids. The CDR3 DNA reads TGTGCCAGCTCACCCTCAGGGGCTCGGACCTACGAGCAGTACTTC. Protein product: CASSPSGARTYEQYF.

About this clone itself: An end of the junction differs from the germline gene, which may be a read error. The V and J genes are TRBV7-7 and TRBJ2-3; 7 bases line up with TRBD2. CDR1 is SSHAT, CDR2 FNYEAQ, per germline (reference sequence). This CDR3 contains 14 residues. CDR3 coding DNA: TGTGCTAGCAGCTTAGCGGGTGGGGGGGATACGCAGTATTTT. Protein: CASSLAGGGDTQYF.

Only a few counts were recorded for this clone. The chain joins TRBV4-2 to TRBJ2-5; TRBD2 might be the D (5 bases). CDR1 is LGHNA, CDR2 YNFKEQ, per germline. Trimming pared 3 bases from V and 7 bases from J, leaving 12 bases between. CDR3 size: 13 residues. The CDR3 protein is CASSHTLAGTQYF. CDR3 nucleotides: TGTGCCAGCAGCCACACGCTAGCCGGGACCCAGTACTTC.

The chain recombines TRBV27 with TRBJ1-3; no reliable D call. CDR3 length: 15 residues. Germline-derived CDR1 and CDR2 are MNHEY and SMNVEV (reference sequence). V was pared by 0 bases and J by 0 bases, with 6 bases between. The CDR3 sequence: CASSLSGVSGNTIYF. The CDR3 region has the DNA TGTGCCAGCAGTTTATCGGGCGTCTCTGGAAACACCATATATTTT.

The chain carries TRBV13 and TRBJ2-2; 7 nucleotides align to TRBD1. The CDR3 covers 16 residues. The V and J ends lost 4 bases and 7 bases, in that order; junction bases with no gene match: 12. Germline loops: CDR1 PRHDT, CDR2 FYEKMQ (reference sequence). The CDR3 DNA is TGTGCCAGCAGCTCCCCGTGGAAGGGGGCTGGCGGGGAGCTGTTTTTT. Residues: CASSSPWKGAGGELFF.

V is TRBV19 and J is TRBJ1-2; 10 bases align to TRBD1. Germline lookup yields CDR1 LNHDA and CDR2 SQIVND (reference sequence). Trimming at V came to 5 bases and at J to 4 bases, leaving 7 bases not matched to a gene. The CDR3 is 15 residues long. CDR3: CASSAGQGVGYGYTF. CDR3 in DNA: TGTGCCAGTAGTGCTGGACAGGGGGTGGGCTATGGCTACACCTTC.

The CDR3 here is CAWSEGTGPNSPLHF. The CDR3 DNA reads TGTGCCTGGAGCGAGGGGACAGGGCCAAATTCACCCCTCCACTTT. The genes are TRBV30 and TRBJ1-6, with 9 bases matching TRBD1. V was clipped by 3 bases and J by 7 bases; unmatched bases: 7. This CDR3 is built from 15 residues. The germline V gene encodes CDR1 GTSNPN and CDR2 SVGIG (reference sequence).

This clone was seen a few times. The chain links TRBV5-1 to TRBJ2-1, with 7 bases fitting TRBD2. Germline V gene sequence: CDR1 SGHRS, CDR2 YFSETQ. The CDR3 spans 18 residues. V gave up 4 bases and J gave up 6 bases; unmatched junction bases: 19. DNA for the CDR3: TGCGCCAGCAGCCCCCAAACGATGGGGCTGGGGACTACCAATGAGCAGTTCTTC. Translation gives CASSPQTMGLGTTNEQFF. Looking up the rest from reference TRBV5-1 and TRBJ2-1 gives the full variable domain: KAGVTQTPRYLIKTRGQQVTLSCSPISGHRSVSWYQQTPGQGLQFLFEYFSETQRNKGNFPGRFSGRQFSNSRSEMNVSTLELGDSALYLCASSPQTMGLGTTNEQFFGPGTRLTVL.

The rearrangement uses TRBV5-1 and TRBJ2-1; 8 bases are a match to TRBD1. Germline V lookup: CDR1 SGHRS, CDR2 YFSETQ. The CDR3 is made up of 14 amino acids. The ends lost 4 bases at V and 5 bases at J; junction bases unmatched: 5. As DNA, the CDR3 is TGCGCCAGCAGCGTGGGACAGGAACACAATGAGCAGTTCTTC. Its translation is CASSVGQEHNEQFF.

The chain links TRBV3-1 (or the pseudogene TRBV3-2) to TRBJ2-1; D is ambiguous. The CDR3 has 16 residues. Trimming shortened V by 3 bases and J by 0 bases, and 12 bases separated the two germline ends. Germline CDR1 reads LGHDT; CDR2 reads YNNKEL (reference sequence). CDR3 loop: CASSQTTGGSYNEQFF. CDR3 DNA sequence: TGTGCCAGCAGCCAGACGACTGGCGGCTCCTACAATGAGCAGTTCTTC.

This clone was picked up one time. DNA for the CDR3: TGTGCCAGCAGCTCCGGACAGGGCACAGATACGCAGTATTTT. Translation: CASSSGQGTDTQYF. This chain joins TRBV11-3 and TRBJ2-3, with TRBD1 matching 7 bases. This CDR3 spans 14 amino acids. Germline loops: CDR1 SGHNT, CDR2 YENEEA. The ends lost 4 bases at V and 1 base at J; junction bases unmatched: 2.

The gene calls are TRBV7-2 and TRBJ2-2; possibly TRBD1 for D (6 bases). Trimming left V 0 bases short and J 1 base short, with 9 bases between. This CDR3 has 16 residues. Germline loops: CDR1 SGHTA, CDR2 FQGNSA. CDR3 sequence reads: CASSLALGGNTGELFF. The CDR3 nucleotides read TGTGCCAGCAGCTTAGCGCTAGGGGGGAACACCGGGGAGCTGTTTTTT.

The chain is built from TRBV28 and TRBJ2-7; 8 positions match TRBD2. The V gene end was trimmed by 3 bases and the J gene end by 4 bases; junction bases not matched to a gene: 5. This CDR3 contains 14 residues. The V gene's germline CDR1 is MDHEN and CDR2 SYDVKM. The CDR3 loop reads CASSFAGGRYEQYF. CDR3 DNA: TGTGCCAGCAGTTTTGCGGGGGGCCGTTACGAGCAGTACTTC. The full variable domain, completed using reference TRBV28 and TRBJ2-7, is DVKVTQSSRYLVKRTGEKVFLECVQDMDHENMFWYRQDPGLGLRLIYFSYDVKMKEKGDIPEGYSVSREKKERFSLILESASTNQTSMYLCASSFAGGRYEQYFGPGTRLTVT.

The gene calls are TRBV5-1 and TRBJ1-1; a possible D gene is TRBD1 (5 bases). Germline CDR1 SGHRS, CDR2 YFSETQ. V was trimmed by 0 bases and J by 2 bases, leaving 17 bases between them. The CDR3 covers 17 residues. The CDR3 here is CASSLVGWGSNNTEAFF. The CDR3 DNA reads TGCGCCAGCAGCTTGGTAGGTTGGGGCAGCAATAACACTGAAGCTTTCTTT.

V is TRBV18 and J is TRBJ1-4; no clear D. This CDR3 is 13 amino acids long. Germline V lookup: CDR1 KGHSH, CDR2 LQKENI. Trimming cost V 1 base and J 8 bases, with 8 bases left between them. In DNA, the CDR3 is TGTGCCAGCTCACCACGAGGAGACGAAAAACTGTTTTTT. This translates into CASSPRGDEKLFF.

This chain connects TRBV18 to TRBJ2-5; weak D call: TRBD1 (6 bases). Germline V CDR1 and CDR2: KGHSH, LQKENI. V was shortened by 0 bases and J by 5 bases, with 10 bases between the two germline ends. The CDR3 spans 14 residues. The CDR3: CASSPPTGTETQYF. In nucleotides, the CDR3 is TGTGCCAGCTCACCACCGACAGGAACGGAGACCCAGTACTTC.

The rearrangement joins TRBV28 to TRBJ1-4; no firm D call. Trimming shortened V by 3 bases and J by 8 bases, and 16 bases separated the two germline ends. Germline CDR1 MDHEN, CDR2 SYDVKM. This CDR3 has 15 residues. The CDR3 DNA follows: TGTGCCAGCAGTTTTGAGGCCGGATTTGGCGAAAAACTGTTTTTT. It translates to CASSFEAGFGEKLFF.

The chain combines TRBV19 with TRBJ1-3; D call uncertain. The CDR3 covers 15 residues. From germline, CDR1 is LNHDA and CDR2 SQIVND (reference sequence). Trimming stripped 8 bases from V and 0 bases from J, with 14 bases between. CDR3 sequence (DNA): TGTGCCAGTCACAGTTTACCCGCCTCTGGAAACACCATATATTTT. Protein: CASHSLPASGNTIYF.

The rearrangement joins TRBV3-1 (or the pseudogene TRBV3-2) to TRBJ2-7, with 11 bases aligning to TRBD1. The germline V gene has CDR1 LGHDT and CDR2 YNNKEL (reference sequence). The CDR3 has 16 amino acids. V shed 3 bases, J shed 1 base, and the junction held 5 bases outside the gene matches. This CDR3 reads CASSHRDRGFSYEQYF. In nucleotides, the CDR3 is TGTGCCAGCAGCCATCGGGACAGGGGGTTTTCCTACGAGCAGTACTTC.

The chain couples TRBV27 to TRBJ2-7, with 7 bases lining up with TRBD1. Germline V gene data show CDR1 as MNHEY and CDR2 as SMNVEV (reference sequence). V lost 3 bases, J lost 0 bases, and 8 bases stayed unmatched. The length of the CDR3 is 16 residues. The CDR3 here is CASSFGPRGSSYEQYF. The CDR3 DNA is TGTGCCAGCAGTTTCGGACCCAGGGGGAGCTCCTACGAGCAGTACTTC.

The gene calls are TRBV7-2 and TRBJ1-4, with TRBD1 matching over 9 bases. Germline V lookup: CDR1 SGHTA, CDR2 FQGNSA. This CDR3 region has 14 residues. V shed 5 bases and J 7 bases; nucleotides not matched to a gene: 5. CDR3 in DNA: TGTGCCAGCAGCCCGACAGGGGGGGGTGAAAAACTGTTTTTT. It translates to CASSPTGGGEKLFF.

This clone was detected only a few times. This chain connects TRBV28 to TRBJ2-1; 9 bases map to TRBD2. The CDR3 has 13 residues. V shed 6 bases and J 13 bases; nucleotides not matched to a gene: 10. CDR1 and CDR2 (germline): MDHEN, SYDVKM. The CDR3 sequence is CASRRTAGGHQFF. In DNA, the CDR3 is TGTGCCAGCAGACGTACAGCGGGAGGACATCAGTTCTTC.

DNA for the CDR3: TGTGCCAGCAGCTTAGGACAGGGAAATGAAAAACTGTTTTTT. It specifies CASSLGQGNEKLFF. J is TRBJ1-4 and V is TRBV7-2, with 7 bases identical to TRBD1. The J segment lost 5 bases and the V segment lost 1 base, leaving 1 base of the junction unmatched. CDR3 length equals 14 residues. CDR1 and CDR2 from the germline V gene are SGHTA and FQGNSA.

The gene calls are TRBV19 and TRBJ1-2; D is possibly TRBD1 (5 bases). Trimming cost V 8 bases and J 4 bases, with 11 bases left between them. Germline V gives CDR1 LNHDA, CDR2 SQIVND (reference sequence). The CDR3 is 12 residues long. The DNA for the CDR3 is TGTGCCAGTTGGGGCAGGGTCTATGGCTACACCTTC. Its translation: CASWGRVYGYTF.

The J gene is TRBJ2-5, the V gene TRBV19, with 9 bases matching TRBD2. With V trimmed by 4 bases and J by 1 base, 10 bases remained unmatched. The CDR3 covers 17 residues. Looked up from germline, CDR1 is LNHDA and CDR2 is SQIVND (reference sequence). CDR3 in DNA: TGTGCCAGTAGTAAGGGGGTAGCGGGAGAGTTCCAAGAGACCCAGTACTTC. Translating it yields CASSKGVAGEFQETQYF. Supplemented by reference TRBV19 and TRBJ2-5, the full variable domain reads DGGITQSPKYLFRKEGQNVTLSCEQNLNHDAMYWYRQDPGQGLRLIYYSQIVNDFQKGDIAEGYSVSREKKESFPLTVTSAQKNPTAFYLCASSKGVAGEFQETQYFGPGTRLLVL.

The CDR3 bases are TGTGCCAGCAGCTTCGGACACTCACCCTCCTACGAGCAGTACTTC. Its translation is CASSFGHSPSYEQYF. This chain joins TRBV28 and TRBJ2-7, with a weak D call TRBD1 (5 bases). The germline V gene has CDR1 MDHEN and CDR2 SYDVKM. V lost 6 bases to trimming and J lost 0 bases, with 15 bases between them. CDR3 length: 15 amino acids.

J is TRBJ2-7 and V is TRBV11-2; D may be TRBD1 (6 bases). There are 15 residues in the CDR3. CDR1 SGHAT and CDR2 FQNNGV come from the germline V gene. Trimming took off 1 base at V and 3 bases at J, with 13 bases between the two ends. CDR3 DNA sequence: TGTGCCAGCAGCTTAGCTGGGACAAGCCTCTACGAGCAGTACTTC. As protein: CASSLAGTSLYEQYF.